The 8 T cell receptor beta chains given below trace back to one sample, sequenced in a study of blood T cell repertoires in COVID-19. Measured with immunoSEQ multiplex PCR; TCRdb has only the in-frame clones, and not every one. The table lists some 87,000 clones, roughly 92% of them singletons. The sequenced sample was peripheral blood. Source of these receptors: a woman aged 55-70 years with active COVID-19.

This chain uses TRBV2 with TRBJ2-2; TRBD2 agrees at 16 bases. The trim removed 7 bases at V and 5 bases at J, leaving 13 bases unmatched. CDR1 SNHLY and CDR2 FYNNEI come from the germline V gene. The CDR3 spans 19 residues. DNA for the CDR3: TGTGCCAGCACCGCCCGGCAGGGACTAGCGGGGGGGCAAACCGGGGAGCTGTTTTTT. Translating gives CASTARQGLAGGQTGELFF.

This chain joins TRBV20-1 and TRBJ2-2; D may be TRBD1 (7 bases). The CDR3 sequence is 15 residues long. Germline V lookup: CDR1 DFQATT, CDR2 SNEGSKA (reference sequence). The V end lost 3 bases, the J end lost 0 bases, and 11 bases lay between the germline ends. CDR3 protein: CSASRGTANTGELFF. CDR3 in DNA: TGCAGTGCTAGTCGGGGGACAGCGAACACCGGGGAGCTGTTTTTT.

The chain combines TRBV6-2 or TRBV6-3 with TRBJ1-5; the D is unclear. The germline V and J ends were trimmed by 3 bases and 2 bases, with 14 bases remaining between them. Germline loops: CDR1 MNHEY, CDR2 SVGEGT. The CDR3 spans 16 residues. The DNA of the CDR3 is TGTGCCAGCAGTTATCCCCTTGACACGCGCAATCAGCCCCAGCATTTT. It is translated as CASSYPLDTRNQPQHF.

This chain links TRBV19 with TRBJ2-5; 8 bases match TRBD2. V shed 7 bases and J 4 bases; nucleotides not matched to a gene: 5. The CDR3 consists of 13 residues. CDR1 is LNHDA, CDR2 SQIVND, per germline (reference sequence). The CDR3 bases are TGTGCCAGTAAGGGCAGCGGGGGAGAGACCCAGTACTTC. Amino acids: CASKGSGGETQYF.

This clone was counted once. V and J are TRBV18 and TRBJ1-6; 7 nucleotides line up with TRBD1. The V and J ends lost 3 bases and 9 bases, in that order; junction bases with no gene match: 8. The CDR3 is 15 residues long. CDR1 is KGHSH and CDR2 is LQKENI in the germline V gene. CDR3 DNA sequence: TGTGCCAGCTCACCCAATCAGGGGGAAGGTTCACCCCTCCACTTT. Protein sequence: CASSPNQGEGSPLHF.

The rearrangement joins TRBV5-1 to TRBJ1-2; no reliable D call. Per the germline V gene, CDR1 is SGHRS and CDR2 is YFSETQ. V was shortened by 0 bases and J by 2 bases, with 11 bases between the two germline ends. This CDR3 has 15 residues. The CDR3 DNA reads TGCGCCAGCAGCTTGGACAGTCGATCAAACTATGGCTACACCTTC. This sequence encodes CASSLDSRSNYGYTF.

The CDR3 bases are TGCGCCAGCAGCCAGGGGACTAGCGGGGGGTTCGAGACCCAGTACTTC. Translating gives CASSQGTSGGFETQYF. The chain employs TRBV4-3 and TRBJ2-5; 15 bases agree with TRBD2. J lost 5 bases, V lost 3 bases, and 4 bases had no gene match. Germline assignment: CDR1 LGHNA and CDR2 YSLEER. The CDR3 runs 16 residues.

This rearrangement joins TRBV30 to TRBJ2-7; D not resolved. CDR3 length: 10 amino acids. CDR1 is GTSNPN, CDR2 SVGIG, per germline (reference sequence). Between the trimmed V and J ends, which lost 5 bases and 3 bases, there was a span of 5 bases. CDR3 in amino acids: CAWGHYEQYF. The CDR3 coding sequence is TGTGCCTGGGGCCACTACGAGCAGTACTTC.